This T cell receptor (beta chain) was captured by sequencing in a study of regulatory T cells. Findings and caveats of the study: Restriction of the Treg repertoire varied, most prominent in the two most severe patients. In patients, unique TRB V-J pairs were restricted and V/J usage skewed, especially in Tregs. Regulatory T cells from CD3G-deficient patients were less diverse than autologous conventional CD4+ cells and control regulatory cells.

CDR1 is SGHVS and CDR2 is FQNEAQ in the germline V gene. The CDR3 totals 18 residues. Trimming left V 3 bases short and J 0 bases short, with 19 bases between. Amplification used 52 TRBV primers and 13 TRBJ primers. This table comes from immunoSEQ multiplex PCR, and its TCRdb copy is limited to in-frame clones, with some not included. The repertoire includes over 2,000 clones, 91% of them detected once, and 3% to 3.5% sits in the top ten. Patients aged 2 to 39 years had fewer naive and more memory CD4+ and CD8+ T cells. Comment on this clone: Its antigen is unidentified.

The receptor comes from a child aged 5 to 17 with CD3G deficiency. Sequenced material: CD4+ Tregs sorted from blood. The chain employs TRBV7-8 and TRBJ2-3, with D perhaps TRBD1 or TRBD2 (7 bases each). This CDR3 reads CASSLGQRDFPSTDTQYF. CDR3 in DNA: TGTGCCAGCAGCTTGGGACAGCGGGACTTCCCTAGCACAGATACGCAGTATTTT.